These T cell receptor beta chains were read from a single sample in a study of T cells in Graves' hyperthyroidism and ophthalmopathy. TCRdb itself ran the multiplex PCR reads through MiXCR, one entry per CDR3 protein. This table has about 360,000 distinct CDR3 sequences, approximately 13% appearing once. The sample taken for sequencing was blood. The receptors were gathered from a woman between 18 and 30 years old with Graves' hyperthyroidism. Each CDR3 is given with its conserved first and last residue. The D gene is left open where the match is weak. The size of a clone is reported for some rows only, either as once, few or many, or as a class for expanded clones.

v_gene: TRBV12-3/TRBV12-4; j_gene: TRBJ1-1; d_gene: -; abundance: many; CDR3nt: TGTGCCAGCAGTTTAGGGGCCGTCACTGAAGCTTTCTTT; CDR3aa: CASSLGAVTEAFF
v_gene: TRBV2; j_gene: TRBJ2-7; d_gene: TRBD2; abundance: many; CDR3nt: TGTGCCAGCTCACTAGCGGGTTTTTACGAGCAGTACTTC; CDR3aa: CASSLAGFYEQYF
v_gene: TRBV18; j_gene: TRBJ1-1; d_gene: -; abundance: many; CDR3nt: TGTGCCAGCTCACCCATAGGGCCCGGGGACCCAGCTTTCTTT; CDR3aa: CASSPIGPGDPAFF
v_gene: TRBV10-3; j_gene: TRBJ2-1; d_gene: -; abundance: many; CDR3nt: TGTGCCATCAGTGAGTCGAAAGGCAATGAGCAGTTCTTC; CDR3aa: CAISESKGNEQFF
v_gene: TRBV19; j_gene: TRBJ2-1; d_gene: TRBD2; abundance: -; CDR3nt: TGTGCCAGTAGTATTGCGACTAGCGGTCTCTGGGATGAGCAGTTCTTC; CDR3aa: CASSIATSGLWDEQFF
v_gene: TRBV7-2; j_gene: TRBJ2-7; d_gene: TRBD1; abundance: many; CDR3nt: TGTGCCAGCAGCCCACGGACAGGGTTTCTGTACGAGCAGTACTTC; CDR3aa: CASSPRTGFLYEQYF
v_gene: TRBV15; j_gene: TRBJ2-3; d_gene: -; abundance: many; CDR3nt: TGTGCCACCAGCAGAGACCTTGCGGGCTTCACAGATACGCAGTATTTT; CDR3aa: CATSRDLAGFTDTQYF
v_gene: TRBV7-9; j_gene: TRBJ2-5; d_gene: TRBD2; abundance: many; CDR3nt: TGTGCCAGCACCCCCCTTAGCGGGGCCCAAGAGACCCAGTACTTC; CDR3aa: CASTPLSGAQETQYF
v_gene: TRBV20-1; j_gene: TRBJ2-7; d_gene: -; abundance: many; CDR3nt: TGCAGTGCTAGAGGAAATAGGTTGGCCAGAGCCACCTACGAGCAGTACTTC; CDR3aa: CSARGNRLARATYEQYF
v_gene: TRBV6-2/TRBV6-3; j_gene: TRBJ1-1; d_gene: -; abundance: many; CDR3nt: TGTGCCAGCAGTTACGGGGGCCTCGTAAGGGCTTTCTTT; CDR3aa: CASSYGGLVRAFF